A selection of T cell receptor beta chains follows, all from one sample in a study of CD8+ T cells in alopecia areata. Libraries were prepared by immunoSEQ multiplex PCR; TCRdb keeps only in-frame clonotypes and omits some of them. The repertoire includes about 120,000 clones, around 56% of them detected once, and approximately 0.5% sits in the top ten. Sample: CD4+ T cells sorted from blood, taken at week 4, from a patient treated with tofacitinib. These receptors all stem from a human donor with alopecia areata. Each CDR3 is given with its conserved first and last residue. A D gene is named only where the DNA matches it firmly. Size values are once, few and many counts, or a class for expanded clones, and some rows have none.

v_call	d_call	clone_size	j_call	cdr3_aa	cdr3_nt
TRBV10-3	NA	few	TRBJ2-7	CAITGSSCEQYF	TGTGCCATCACTGGGAGCTCCTGCGAGCAGTACTTC
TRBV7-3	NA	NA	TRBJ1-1	CASSLTGNTEAFF	TGTGCCAGCAGCTTAACGGGGAACACTGAAGCTTTCTTT
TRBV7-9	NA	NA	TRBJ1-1	CASSLDNTEAFF	TGTGCCAGCAGCTTAGACAACACTGAAGCTTTCTTT
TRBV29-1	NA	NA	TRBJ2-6	CSARGTGANVLTF	TGCAGCGCCAGGGGCACTGGGGCCAACGTCCTGACTTTC
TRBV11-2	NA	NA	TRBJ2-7	CASSLEQSYEQYF	TGTGCCAGCAGCTTAGAGCAGAGCTACGAGCAGTACTTC
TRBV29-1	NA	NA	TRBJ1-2	CSVDLGENYGYTF	TGCAGCGTTGATTTGGGTGAGAACTATGGCTACACCTTC
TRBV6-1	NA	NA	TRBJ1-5	CASSENLVQPQHF	TGTGCCAGCAGTGAAAATTTGGTTCAGCCCCAGCATTTT
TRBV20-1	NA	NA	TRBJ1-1	CSASYDTEAFF	TGCAGTGCTAGTTACGACACTGAAGCTTTCTTT
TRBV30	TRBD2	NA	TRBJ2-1	CAWSGGLANLFF	TGTGCCTGGAGTGGGGGACTAGCGAATTTGTTCTTC
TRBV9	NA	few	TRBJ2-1	CASSAGIRGDEQFF	TGTGCCAGCAGCGCAGGGATCCGCGGCGATGAGCAGTTCTTC
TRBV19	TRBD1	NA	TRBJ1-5	CASRWTGGADQPQHF	TGTGCCAGTAGATGGACAGGGGGCGCGGATCAGCCCCAGCATTTT
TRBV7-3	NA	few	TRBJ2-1	CASSLGRDLFF	TGTGCCAGCAGCTTAGGCAGGGATTTGTTCTTC
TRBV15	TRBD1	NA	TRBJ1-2	CATSRGRQGGFGYTF	TGTGCCACCAGCAGAGGCCGACAGGGAGGGTTCGGCTACACCTTC
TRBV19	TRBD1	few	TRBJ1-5	CASSETGQYNQPQHF	TGTGCCAGTAGCGAGACGGGACAGTACAATCAGCCCCAGCATTTT
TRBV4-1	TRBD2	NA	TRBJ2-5	CASSQVGGETQYF	TGCGCCAGCAGCCAAGTGGGAGGGGAGACCCAGTACTTC
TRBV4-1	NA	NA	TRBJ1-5	CASSQGPGQPQHF	TGCGCCAGCAGCCAGGGACCGGGGCAGCCCCAGCATTTT
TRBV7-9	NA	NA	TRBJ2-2	CASSFPGDTGELFF	TGTGCCAGCAGCTTTCCGGGGGACACCGGGGAGCTGTTTTTT
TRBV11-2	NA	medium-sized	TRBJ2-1	CASSPDLANLFF	TGTGCCAGCAGCCCAGACCTAGCGAATCTATTCTTC
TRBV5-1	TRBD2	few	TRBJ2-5	CASSLGGEGSQETQYF	TGCGCCAGCAGCTTGGGAGGGGAGGGTTCCCAAGAGACCCAGTACTTC
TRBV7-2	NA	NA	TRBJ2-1	CASSYNNEQFF	TGTGCCAGCAGCTATAACAATGAGCAGTTCTTC
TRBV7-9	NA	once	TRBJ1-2	CASSPTAGRQSYGYTF	TGTGCCAGCAGCCCGACGGCGGGGAGACAGAGCTATGGCTACACCTTC
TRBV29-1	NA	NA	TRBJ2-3	CSVGGVRTDTQYF	TGCAGCGTTGGGGGGGTGCGCACAGATACGCAGTATTTT
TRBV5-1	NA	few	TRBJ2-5	CASSFGVEETQYF	TGCGCCAGCAGCTTCGGCGTCGAGGAGACCCAGTACTTC
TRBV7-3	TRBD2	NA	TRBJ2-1	CASSFTSGGYNEQFF	TGTGCCAGCAGCTTTACTAGCGGGGGTTACAATGAGCAGTTCTTC
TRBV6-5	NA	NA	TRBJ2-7	CASSYSLTSHSYEQYF	TGTGCCAGCAGTTACTCGTTGACATCACACTCCTACGAGCAGTACTTC
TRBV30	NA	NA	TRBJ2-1	CAWGWERNEQFF	TGTGCCTGGGGGTGGGAACGCAATGAGCAGTTCTTC
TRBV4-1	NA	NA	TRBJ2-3	CASSQEGTSNTQYF	TGCGCCAGCAGCCAAGAAGGAACCTCTAATACGCAGTATTTT
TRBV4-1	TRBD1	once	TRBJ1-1	CASSQSGTGGTEAFF	TGCGCCAGCAGCCAGTCCGGGACAGGGGGTACTGAAGCTTTCTTT
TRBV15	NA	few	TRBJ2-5	CATSRDLRLGQETQYF	TGTGCCACCAGCAGAGATCTTCGTCTCGGCCAAGAGACCCAGTACTTC
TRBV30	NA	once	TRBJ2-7	CAWSGDTYEQYF	TGTGCCTGGAGTGGAGACACCTACGAGCAGTACTTC
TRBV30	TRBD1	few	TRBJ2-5	CAWSDRGRQETQYF	TGTGCCTGGTCTGACAGGGGGCGGCAAGAGACCCAGTACTTC
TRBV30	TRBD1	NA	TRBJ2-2	CAWSGQGDTGELFF	TGTGCCTGGAGTGGACAGGGGGACACCGGGGAGCTGTTTTTT
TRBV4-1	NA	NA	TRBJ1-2	CASSQGPRTANYGYTF	TGCGCCAGCAGCCAAGGCCCCCGGACAGCTAACTATGGCTACACCTTC
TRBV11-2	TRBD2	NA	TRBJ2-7	CASSSQAGGPGEQYF	TGTGCCAGCAGCTCCCAAGCGGGAGGGCCCGGCGAGCAGTACTTC
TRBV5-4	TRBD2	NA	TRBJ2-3	CASSLEAGRVTDTQYF	TGTGCCAGCAGCTTGGAAGCGGGAAGGGTGACAGATACGCAGTATTTT
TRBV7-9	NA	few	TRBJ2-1	CASKLGSYNEQFF	TGTGCCAGCAAGCTGGGCTCCTACAATGAGCAGTTCTTC
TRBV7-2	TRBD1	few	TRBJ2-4	CASSLGTGGNIQYF	TGTGCCAGCAGCTTAGGGACAGGGGGAAACATTCAGTACTTC
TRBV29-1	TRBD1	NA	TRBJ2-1	CSVGGDRLYNEQFF	TGCAGCGTTGGCGGGGACAGGCTCTACAATGAGCAGTTCTTC
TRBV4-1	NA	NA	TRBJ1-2	CASSQIYRDDGYTF	TGCGCCAGCAGTCAAATCTACCGGGACGATGGCTACACCTTC
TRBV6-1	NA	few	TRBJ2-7	CASSPPGPGSYEQYF	TGTGCCAGCAGTCCCCCAGGGCCGGGATCCTACGAGCAGTACTTC